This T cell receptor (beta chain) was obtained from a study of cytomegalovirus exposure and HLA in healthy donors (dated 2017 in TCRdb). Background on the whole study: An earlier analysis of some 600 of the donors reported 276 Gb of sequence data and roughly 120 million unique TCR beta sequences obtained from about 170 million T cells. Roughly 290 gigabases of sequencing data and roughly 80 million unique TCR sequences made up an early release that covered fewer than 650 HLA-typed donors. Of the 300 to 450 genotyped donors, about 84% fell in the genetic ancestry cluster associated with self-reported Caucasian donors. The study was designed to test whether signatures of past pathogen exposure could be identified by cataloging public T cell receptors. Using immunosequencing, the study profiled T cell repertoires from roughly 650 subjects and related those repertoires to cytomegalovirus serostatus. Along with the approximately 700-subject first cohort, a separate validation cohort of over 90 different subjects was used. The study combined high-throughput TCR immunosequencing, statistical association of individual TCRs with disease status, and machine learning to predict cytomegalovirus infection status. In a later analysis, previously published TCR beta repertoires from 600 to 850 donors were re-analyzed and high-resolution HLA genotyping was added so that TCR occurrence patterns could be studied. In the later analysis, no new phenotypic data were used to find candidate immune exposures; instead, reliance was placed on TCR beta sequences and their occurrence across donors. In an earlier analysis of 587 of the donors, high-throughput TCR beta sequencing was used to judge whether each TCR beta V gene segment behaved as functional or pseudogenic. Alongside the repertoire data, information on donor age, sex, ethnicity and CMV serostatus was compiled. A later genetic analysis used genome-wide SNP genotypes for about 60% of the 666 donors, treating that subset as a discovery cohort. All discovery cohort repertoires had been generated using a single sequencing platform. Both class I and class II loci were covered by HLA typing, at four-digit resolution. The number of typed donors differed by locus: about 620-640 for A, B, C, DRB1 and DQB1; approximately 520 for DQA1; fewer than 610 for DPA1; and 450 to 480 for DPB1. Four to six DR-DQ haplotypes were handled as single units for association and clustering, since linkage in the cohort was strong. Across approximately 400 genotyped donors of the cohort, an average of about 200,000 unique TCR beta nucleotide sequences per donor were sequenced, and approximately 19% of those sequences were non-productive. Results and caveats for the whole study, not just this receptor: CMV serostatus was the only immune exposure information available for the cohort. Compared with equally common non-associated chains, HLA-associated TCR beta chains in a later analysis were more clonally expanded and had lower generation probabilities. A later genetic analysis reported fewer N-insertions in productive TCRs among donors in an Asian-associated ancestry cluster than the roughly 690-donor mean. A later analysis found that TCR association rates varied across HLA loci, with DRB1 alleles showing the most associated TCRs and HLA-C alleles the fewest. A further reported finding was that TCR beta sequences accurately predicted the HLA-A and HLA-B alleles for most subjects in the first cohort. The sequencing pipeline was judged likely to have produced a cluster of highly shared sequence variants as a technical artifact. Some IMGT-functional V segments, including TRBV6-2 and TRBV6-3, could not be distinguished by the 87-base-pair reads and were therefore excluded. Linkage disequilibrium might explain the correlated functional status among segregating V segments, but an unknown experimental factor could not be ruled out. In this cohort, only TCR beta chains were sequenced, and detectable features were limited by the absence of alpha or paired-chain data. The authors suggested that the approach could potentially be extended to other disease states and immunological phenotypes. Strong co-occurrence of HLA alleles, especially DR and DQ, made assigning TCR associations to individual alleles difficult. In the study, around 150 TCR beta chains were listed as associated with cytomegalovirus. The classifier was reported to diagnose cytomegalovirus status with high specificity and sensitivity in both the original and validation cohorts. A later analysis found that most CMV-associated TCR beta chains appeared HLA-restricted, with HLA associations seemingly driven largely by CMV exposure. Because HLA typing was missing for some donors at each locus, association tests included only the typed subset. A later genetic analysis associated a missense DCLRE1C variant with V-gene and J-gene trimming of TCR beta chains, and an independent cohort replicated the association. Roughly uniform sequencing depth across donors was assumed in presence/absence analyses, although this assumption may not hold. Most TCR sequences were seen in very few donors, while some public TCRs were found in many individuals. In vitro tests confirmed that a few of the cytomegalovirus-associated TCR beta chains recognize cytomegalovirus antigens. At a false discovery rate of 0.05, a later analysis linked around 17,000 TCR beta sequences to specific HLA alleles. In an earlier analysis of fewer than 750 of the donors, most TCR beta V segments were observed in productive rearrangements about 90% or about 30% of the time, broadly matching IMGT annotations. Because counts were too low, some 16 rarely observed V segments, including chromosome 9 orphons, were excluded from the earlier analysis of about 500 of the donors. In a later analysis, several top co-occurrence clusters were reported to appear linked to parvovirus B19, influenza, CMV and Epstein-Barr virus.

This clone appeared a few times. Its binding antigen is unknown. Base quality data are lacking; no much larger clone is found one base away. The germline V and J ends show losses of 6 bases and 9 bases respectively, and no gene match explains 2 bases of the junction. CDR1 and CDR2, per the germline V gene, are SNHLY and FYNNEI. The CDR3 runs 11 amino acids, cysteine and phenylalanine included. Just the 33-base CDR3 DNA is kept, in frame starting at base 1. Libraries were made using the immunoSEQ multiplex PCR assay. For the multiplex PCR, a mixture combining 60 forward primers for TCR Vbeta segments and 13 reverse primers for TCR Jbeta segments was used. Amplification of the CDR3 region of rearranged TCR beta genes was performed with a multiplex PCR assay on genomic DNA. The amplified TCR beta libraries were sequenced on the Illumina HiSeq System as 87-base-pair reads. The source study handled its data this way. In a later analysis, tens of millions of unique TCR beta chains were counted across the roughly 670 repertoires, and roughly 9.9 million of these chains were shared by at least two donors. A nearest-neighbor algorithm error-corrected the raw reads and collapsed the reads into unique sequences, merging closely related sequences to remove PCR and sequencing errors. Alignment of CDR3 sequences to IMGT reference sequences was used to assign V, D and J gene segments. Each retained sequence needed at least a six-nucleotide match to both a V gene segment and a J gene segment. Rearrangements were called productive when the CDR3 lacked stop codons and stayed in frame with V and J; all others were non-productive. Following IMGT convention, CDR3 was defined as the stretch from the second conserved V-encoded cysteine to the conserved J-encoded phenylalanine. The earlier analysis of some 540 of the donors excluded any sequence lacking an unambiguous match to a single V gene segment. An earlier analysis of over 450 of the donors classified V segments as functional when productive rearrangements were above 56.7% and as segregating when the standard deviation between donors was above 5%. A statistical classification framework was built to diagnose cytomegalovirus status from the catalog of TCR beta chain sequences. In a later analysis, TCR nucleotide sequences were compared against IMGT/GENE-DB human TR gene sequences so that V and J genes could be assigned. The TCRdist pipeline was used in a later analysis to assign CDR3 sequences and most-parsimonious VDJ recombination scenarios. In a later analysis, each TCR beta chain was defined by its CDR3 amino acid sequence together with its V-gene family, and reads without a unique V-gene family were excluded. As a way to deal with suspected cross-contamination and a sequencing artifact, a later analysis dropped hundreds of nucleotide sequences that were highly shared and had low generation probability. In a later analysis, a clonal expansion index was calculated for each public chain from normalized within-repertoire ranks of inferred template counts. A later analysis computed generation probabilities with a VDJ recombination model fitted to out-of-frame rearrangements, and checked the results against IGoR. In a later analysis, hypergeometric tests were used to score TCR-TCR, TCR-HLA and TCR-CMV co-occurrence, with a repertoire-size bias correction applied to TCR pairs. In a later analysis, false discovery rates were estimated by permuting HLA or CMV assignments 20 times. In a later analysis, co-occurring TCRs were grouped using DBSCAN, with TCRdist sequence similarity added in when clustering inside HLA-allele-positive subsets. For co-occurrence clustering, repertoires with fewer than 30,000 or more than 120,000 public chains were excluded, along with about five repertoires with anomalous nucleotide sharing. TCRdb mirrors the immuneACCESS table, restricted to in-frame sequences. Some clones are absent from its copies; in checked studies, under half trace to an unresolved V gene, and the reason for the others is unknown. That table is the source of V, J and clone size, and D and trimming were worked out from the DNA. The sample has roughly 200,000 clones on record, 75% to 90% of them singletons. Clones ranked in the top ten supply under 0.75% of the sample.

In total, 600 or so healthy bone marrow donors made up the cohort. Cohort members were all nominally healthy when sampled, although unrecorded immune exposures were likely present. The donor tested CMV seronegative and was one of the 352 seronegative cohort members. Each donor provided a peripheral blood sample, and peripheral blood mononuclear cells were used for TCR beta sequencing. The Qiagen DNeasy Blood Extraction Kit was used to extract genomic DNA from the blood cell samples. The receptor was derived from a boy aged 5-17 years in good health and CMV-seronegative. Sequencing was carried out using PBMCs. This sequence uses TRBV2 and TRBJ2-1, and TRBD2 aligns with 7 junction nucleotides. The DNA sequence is TGTGCCAGCAGGGGACTAATTGAGCAGTTCTTC. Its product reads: CASRGLIEQFF.